The rows below give T cell receptor beta chains drawn from one sample of a study of identical twins. TCRdb re-analysed the 5' RACE reads in MiXCR, keeping a single row per CDR3 protein. The table records a few hundred thousand distinct CDR3 sequences, around 20% of them present only once. Sequenced: naive T cells sorted from blood. The receptors were sampled from a man aged 45-60 years in good health. The CDR3 runs from the conserved cysteine through the conserved F or W. D genes are given only for firm matches. Rows give clone size only sometimes, using once, few, many, or a class for an expanded clone.

J gene: TRBJ2-3; D gene: .; V gene: TRBV18; clone size: .; CDR3 protein: CASSPMIVPDTQYF; CDR3 DNA: TGTGCCAGCTCACCAATGATTGTCCCAGATACGCAGTATTTT
J gene: TRBJ2-7; D gene: .; V gene: TRBV29-1; clone size: .; CDR3 protein: CSVALTEKYEQYF; CDR3 DNA: TGCAGCGTTGCCCTGACAGAAAAGTACGAGCAGTACTTC
J gene: TRBJ2-3; D gene: .; V gene: TRBV21-1; clone size: many; CDR3 protein: CASSKDRYTDTQYF; CDR3 DNA: TGTGCCAGCAGCAAAGACAGATACACAGATACGCAGTATTTT
J gene: TRBJ2-5; D gene: .; V gene: TRBV12-3/TRBV12-4; clone size: .; CDR3 protein: CASSRAGGAAGAETQYF; CDR3 DNA: TGTGCCAGCAGCCGCGCGGGTGGGGCGGCAGGCGCAGAGACCCAGTACTTC
J gene: TRBJ2-7; D gene: .; V gene: TRBV5-1; clone size: few; CDR3 protein: CASSFTGPFYEQYF; CDR3 DNA: TGCGCCAGCAGCTTTACAGGGCCCTTCTACGAGCAGTACTTC
J gene: TRBJ2-7; D gene: .; V gene: TRBV28; clone size: many; CDR3 protein: CASKWGYGRGLSYEQYF; CDR3 DNA: TGTGCCAGCAAGTGGGGCTATGGACGGGGACTTTCCTACGAGCAGTACTTC
J gene: TRBJ1-2; D gene: .; V gene: TRBV5-1; clone size: .; CDR3 protein: CASSRESEGYTF; CDR3 DNA: TGCGCCAGCAGCAGGGAATCGGAAGGCTACACCTTC
J gene: TRBJ2-7; D gene: .; V gene: TRBV28; clone size: .; CDR3 protein: CASSSRTPNEQYF; CDR3 DNA: TGTGCCAGCAGTTCGCGGACACCGAACGAGCAGTACTTC
J gene: TRBJ2-1; D gene: TRBD1; V gene: TRBV20-1; clone size: many; CDR3 protein: CSATSHYRGSNEQFF; CDR3 DNA: TGCAGTGCCACATCGCATTACAGGGGGTCAAATGAGCAGTTCTTC
J gene: TRBJ1-2; D gene: .; V gene: TRBV6-1; clone size: many; CDR3 protein: CASKRTQGAGYTF; CDR3 DNA: TGTGCCAGCAAGCGGACCCAGGGAGCTGGCTACACCTTC
J gene: TRBJ2-1; D gene: TRBD1; V gene: TRBV29-1; clone size: .; CDR3 protein: CSGVRGTGSNEQFF; CDR3 DNA: TGCAGCGGGGTCCGCGGGACAGGGAGCAATGAGCAGTTCTTC
J gene: TRBJ1-5; D gene: .; V gene: TRBV9; clone size: .; CDR3 protein: CASSESGGNQPQHF; CDR3 DNA: TGTGCCAGCAGCGAGTCAGGGGGCAATCAGCCCCAGCATTTT
J gene: TRBJ2-1; D gene: .; V gene: TRBV12-3/TRBV12-4; clone size: many; CDR3 protein: CASSHPEEGGSDEQFF; CDR3 DNA: TGTGCCAGCAGCCACCCCGAAGAGGGGGGGAGCGATGAGCAGTTCTTC
J gene: TRBJ2-1; D gene: .; V gene: TRBV9; clone size: many; CDR3 protein: CASSVATRDGGEQFF; CDR3 DNA: TGTGCCAGCAGCGTAGCTACGCGAGATGGTGGTGAGCAGTTCTTC
J gene: TRBJ2-6; D gene: .; V gene: TRBV12-3/TRBV12-4; clone size: many; CDR3 protein: CASSPALISGANVLTF; CDR3 DNA: TGTGCCAGCAGTCCCGCGCTCATCTCTGGGGCCAACGTCCTGACTTTC
J gene: TRBJ2-7; D gene: TRBD2; V gene: TRBV7-9; clone size: few; CDR3 protein: CASSPGGTRDYEQYF; CDR3 DNA: TGTGCCAGCAGCCCGGGCGGGACTAGGGACTACGAGCAGTACTTC
J gene: TRBJ2-1; D gene: TRBD1; V gene: TRBV29-1; clone size: .; CDR3 protein: CSVAPGQGIEQFF; CDR3 DNA: TGCAGCGTTGCCCCCGGACAGGGTATTGAGCAGTTCTTC
J gene: TRBJ2-2; D gene: .; V gene: TRBV20-1; clone size: .; CDR3 protein: CSATPSGELFF; CDR3 DNA: TGCAGTGCTACACCCTCCGGGGAGCTGTTTTTT